A selection of T cell receptor beta chains follows, all from one sample in a study of blood T cells in healthy people across ages. One entry per CDR3 protein results from TCRdb running MiXCR on the 5' RACE reads. In the table there are about 1.4 million distinct CDR3 sequences, roughly 59% of which are singletons. The sample comprised blood. These TCRs come from a man aged 18 to 29 in good health. CDR3s include the opening cysteine and the closing phenylalanine or tryptophan. D genes are given only for firm matches. Size is stated for part of the rows, as once, few or many counts, or as a class when the clone is expanded.

d_gene	v_gene	j_gene	abundance	CDR3aa
-	TRBV5-1	TRBJ2-6	-	CASSPFRYSGANVLTF
TRBD2	TRBV3-1	TRBJ2-1	-	CASSQPGRGSGPYNEQFF
-	TRBV3-1	-	few	CASSQWQGTQETQYF
-	TRBV6-5	TRBJ2-1	-	CASSYNAGPLYNEQFF
-	TRBV28	TRBJ1-1	-	CASSLRPPYFPGMNTEAFF
-	TRBV15	TRBJ1-5	-	CATSRGMRDQPQHF
-	TRBV20-1	TRBJ2-7	few	CSATTVSSYEQYF
TRBD2	TRBV27	TRBJ2-5	once	CAITYGLAGGLQETQYF
-	TRBV6-4	TRBJ2-1	-	CASSDEGLREQFF
TRBD1	TRBV2	TRBJ1-6	-	CASRRGDREPHF
TRBD2	TRBV7-6	TRBJ2-7	-	CASSSQTSGSYEQYF
-	TRBV6-2/TRBV6-3	TRBJ2-3	-	CASSYSGGANTDTQYF
-	TRBV27	TRBJ2-4	-	CASSTGSLGIQYF
TRBD2	TRBV7-2	TRBJ2-7	-	CASSPSGVTYEQYF
-	TRBV7-9	TRBJ2-5	-	CASQPGGLQETQYF
-	TRBV24-1	TRBJ2-4	few	CATSVSHRALGKNIQYF
-	TRBV7-9	TRBJ1-4	-	CASRSTGYEKLFF
-	TRBV5-1	TRBJ2-4	-	CASSLDHGDIQYF
TRBD1	TRBV9	TRBJ2-3	-	CASSSTPGQRTDTQYF
-	TRBV5-6	TRBJ2-1	few	CASSSWPNSYNEQFF
-	TRBV27	TRBJ1-6	once	CASSSPEKLSSPLHF
-	TRBV29-1	TRBJ2-3	-	CSGGTQLTDTQYF
TRBD1	TRBV7-9	TRBJ2-2	-	CASSIIGQAGGELFF
-	TRBV20-1	TRBJ2-1	few	CSASRAEQFF
TRBD1	TRBV5-1	TRBJ2-7	many	CASSLGTGHYEQYF
TRBD1	TRBV28	TRBJ2-7	-	CASSHGQATSYEQYF
-	TRBV5-6	TRBJ2-7	few	CASSWTGTVHYEQYF
-	TRBV6-5	TRBJ2-7	-	CASSYRTGEQYF
TRBD1	TRBV4-1	TRBJ1-2	-	CASSQEGQGLYTF
TRBD2	TRBV20-1	TRBJ2-1	-	CSVVMGGTYEQFF
-	TRBV6-1	TRBJ1-2	-	CASSPTGINGYTF
-	TRBV5-1	TRBJ2-1	few	CASSTDGRIGEQFF
TRBD1	TRBV4-1	TRBJ2-1	-	CASSQGQGIDEQFF
-	TRBV4-3	TRBJ2-7	-	CASSQPGHSDEQYF
-	TRBV4-1	TRBJ2-1	few	CASSHVGGPEQFF
-	TRBV20-1	TRBJ2-3	few	CSAREGAADTQYF
-	TRBV29-1	TRBJ2-4	-	CSVEDSRQSIAKNIQYF
TRBD2	TRBV4-1	TRBJ2-3	-	CASSQPRGGTDTQYF
-	TRBV6-5	TRBJ2-7	-	CASSHSNPGASYEQYF
TRBD1	TRBV15	TRBJ1-1	-	CATSRVGQEAFF
-	TRBV29-1	TRBJ2-7	-	CSAGRGPYEQYF